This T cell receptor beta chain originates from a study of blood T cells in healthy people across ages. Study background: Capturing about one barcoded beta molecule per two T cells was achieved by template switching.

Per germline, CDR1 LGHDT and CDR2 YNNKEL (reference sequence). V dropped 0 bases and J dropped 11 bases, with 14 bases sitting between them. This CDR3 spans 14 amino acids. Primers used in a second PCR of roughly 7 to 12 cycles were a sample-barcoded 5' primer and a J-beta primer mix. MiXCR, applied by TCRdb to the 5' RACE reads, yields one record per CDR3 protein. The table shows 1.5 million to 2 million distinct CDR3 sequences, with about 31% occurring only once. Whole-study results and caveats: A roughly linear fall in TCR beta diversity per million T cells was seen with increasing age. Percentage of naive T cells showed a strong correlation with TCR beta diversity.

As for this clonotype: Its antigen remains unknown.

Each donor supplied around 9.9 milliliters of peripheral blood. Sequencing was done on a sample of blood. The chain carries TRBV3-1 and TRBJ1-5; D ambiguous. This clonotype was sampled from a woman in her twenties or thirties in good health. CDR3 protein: CASSQEGRFGAQHF. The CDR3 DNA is TGTGCCAGCAGCCAAGAGGGTCGATTCGGGGCCCAGCATTTT. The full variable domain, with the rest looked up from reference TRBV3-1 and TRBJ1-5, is DTAVSQTPKYLVTQMGNDKSIKCEQNLGHDTMYWYKQDSKKFLKIMFSYNNKELIINETVPNRFSPKSPDKAHLNLHINSLELGDSAVYFCASSQEGRFGAQHFGDGTRLSIL.